A single sample gave rise to the 31 T cell receptor beta chains below, sequenced in a study of cytomegalovirus exposure and HLA in healthy donors. Vbeta (60) and Jbeta (13) primers were used in the PCR. Only in-frame clones appear in the TCRdb table, and some are missing; sequencing was by immunoSEQ multiplex PCR. The table has some 100,000 clones, 76% seen once; the top ten hold around 4%. Input material: PBMCs. Receptors were obtained from a middle-aged man in good health and CMV-seronegative.

The chain combines TRBV6-1 with TRBJ2-3; the D is unclear. Germline V lookup: CDR1 MNHNS, CDR2 SASEGT. This CDR3 has 11 residues. V dropped 4 bases and J dropped 5 bases, with 4 bases sitting between them. The CDR3 DNA sequence: TGTGCCAGCAGTGCACTAGATACGCAGTATTTT. It codes for CASSALDTQYF.

This clone was counted once. The chain uses TRBV9 and TRBJ1-1; a possible D gene is TRBD1 (5 bases). V gave up 4 bases and J gave up 2 bases, with 18 bases separating them. Germline CDR1 SGDLS, CDR2 YYNGEE. This CDR3 is 16 amino acids long. CDR3 nucleotide sequence: TGTGCCAGCAGCCCCCGGACAAGGACCATTAACACTGAAGCTTTCTTT. Its protein product is CASSPRTRTINTEAFF.

The chain uses TRBV6-5 and TRBJ2-5; possible D gene TRBD1, 7 bases. The CDR3 sequence is 16 residues long. Trimming removed 3 bases at V and 5 bases at J, with 19 bases between. Germline CDR1 MNHEY, CDR2 SVGAGI. The CDR3 spells CASSYPDRAGGETQYF. Here the CDR3 DNA reads TGTGCCAGCAGTTATCCCGACAGGGCAGGGGGGGAGACCCAGTACTTC.

The chain uses TRBV6-5 and TRBJ1-4, with D maybe TRBD1 (5 bases). The CDR3 has 15 amino acids. V lost 0 bases, J lost 8 bases, and 13 bases lay in between. Germline CDR1 and CDR2: MNHEY and SVGAGI. Here the CDR3 DNA reads TGTGCCAGCAGTTACTCGACGAAGGGGAGGGAAAAACTGTTTTTT. As protein: CASSYSTKGREKLFF.

The CDR3 sequence: CASSFVATSTDTQYF. For the CDR3, the DNA is TGTGCCAGCAGCTTTGTAGCAACTAGCACAGATACGCAGTATTTT. This sequence joins TRBV7-2 and TRBJ2-3; D is uncertain. Looked up from germline, CDR1 is SGHTA and CDR2 is FQGNSA. The CDR3 covers 15 residues. V dropped 3 bases and J dropped 0 bases, with 10 bases sitting between them.

The chain joins TRBV5-1 to TRBJ2-7; 9 bases map to TRBD1. The trim removed 5 bases at V and 6 bases at J, leaving 9 bases unmatched. This CDR3 is built from 14 residues. Germline lookup yields CDR1 SGHRS and CDR2 YFSETQ. The CDR3 DNA reads as TGCGCCAGCAGACCCGGGACAGGGAAAAGCGAGCAGTACTTC. As protein: CASRPGTGKSEQYF.

The J gene is TRBJ2-1, the V gene TRBV7-2, with TRBD1 matching over 8 bases. CDR1 and CDR2 (germline): SGHTA, FQGNSA. The V and J ends lost 8 bases and 4 bases, in that order; junction bases with no gene match: 13. This CDR3 is built from 16 residues. CDR3 residues: CASQQNGRGHYNEQFF. CDR3 coding DNA: TGTGCCAGCCAACAAAATGGCAGGGGGCATTACAATGAGCAGTTCTTC.

V is TRBV5-7 and J is TRBJ2-1; 7 bases fit TRBD2. TRBV5-7 is filed as an ORF, its function uncertain. V was clipped by 0 bases and J by 12 bases; unmatched bases: 6. The CDR3 covers 13 residues. CDR3 nucleotide sequence: TGTGCCAGCAGCTTGGAACGGGAGGTCGTGCAGTTCTTC. This translates into CASSLEREVVQFF.

This clone appeared a few times. This chain uses TRBV30 with TRBJ2-7; 10 bases line up with TRBD1. This CDR3 has 13 residues. V dropped 1 base and J dropped 7; count of bases not matched to a gene: 4. Germline V gene data show CDR1 as GTSNPN and CDR2 as SVGIG (reference sequence). The CDR3 DNA reads as TGTGCCTGGAGTGCAGGGGGACAGGGGGAGCAGTACTTC. It translates to CAWSAGGQGEQYF. Looking up the rest from reference TRBV30 and TRBJ2-7 gives the full variable domain: SQTIHQWPATLVQPVGSPLSLECTVEGTSNPNLYWYRQAAGRGLQLLFYSVGIGQISSEVPQNLSASRPQDRQFILSSKKLLLSDSGFYLCAWSAGGQGEQYFGPGTRLTVT.

The chain joins TRBV14 to TRBJ2-1; no reliable D call. Per the germline V gene, CDR1 is SGHDN and CDR2 is FVKESK. The CDR3 consists of 11 residues. The V and J ends lost 4 bases and 7 bases respectively, with 5 bases between them. The CDR3, as DNA: TGTGCCAGCAGCCTCCAGAATGAGCAGTTCTTC. Its protein is CASSLQNEQFF.

V and J are TRBV25-1 and TRBJ1-1; weak D call: TRBD1 (6 bases). This CDR3 is built from 14 residues. CDR1 MGHDK and CDR2 SYGVNS come from the germline V gene. With 5 bases removed from V and 1 base from J, the gap between germline ends came to 11 bases. The CDR3 here is CASSTRQENTEAFF. The CDR3 DNA is TGTGCCAGCAGTACCCGACAGGAGAACACTGAAGCTTTCTTT.

This sequence joins TRBV27 and TRBJ2-3; 9 bases fit TRBD1. The CDR3 runs to 15 residues. CDR1 is MNHEY and CDR2 is SMNVEV in the germline V gene (reference sequence). With 4 bases clipped from V and 7 bases from J, the junction kept 9 bases outside the gene matches. CDR3: CASSSRTGVEYTQYF. The DNA of the CDR3 is TGTGCCAGCAGTTCCAGGACAGGGGTTGAGTATACGCAGTATTTT.

This clone appeared a single time. The genes are TRBV11-2 and TRBJ2-3; 12 bases are a match to TRBD2. The V and J ends lost 4 bases and 6 bases, in that order; junction bases with no gene match: 8. CDR1 SGHAT and CDR2 FQNNGV come from the germline V gene. This CDR3 contains 16 residues. As DNA, the CDR3 is TGTGCCAGCAGCTCACGAACTAGCGGGGGGCTTGATACGCAGTATTTT. Translating it yields CASSSRTSGGLDTQYF.

This clone was counted a single time. J is TRBJ2-1 and V is TRBV30, with 7 bases fitting TRBD2. This CDR3 is 17 amino acids long. Per the germline V gene, CDR1 is GTSNPN and CDR2 is SVGIG (reference sequence). V dropped 0 bases and J dropped 7; count of bases not matched to a gene: 15. CDR3 in amino acids: CAWSVRPSGKTGNEQFF. CDR3 in DNA: TGTGCCTGGAGTGTACGGCCCAGCGGGAAAACGGGGAATGAGCAGTTCTTC. The full variable domain, in which reference TRBV30 and TRBJ2-1 provide the parts outside the CDR3, is SQTIHQWPATLVQPVGSPLSLECTVEGTSNPNLYWYRQAAGRGLQLLFYSVGIGQISSEVPQNLSASRPQDRQFILSSKKLLLSDSGFYLCAWSVRPSGKTGNEQFFGPGTRLTVL.

The chain links TRBV28 to TRBJ1-4, with D perhaps TRBD1 (5 bases). Germline V lookup: CDR1 MDHEN, CDR2 SYDVKM. V lost 5 bases and J lost 12, with 22 bases in between. The CDR3 runs 15 residues. The CDR3 DNA follows: TGTGCCAGCAGTCAGCCCCTTTCGGGGGTTAAGGAACTGTTTTTT. Amino acid sequence: CASSQPLSGVKELFF.

This sequence joins TRBV28 and TRBJ1-5; D may be TRBD1 (5 bases). CDR1 MDHEN and CDR2 SYDVKM come from the germline V gene. V lost 5 bases to trimming and J lost 0 bases, with 14 bases between them. There are 16 residues in the CDR3. CDR3 residues: CASSTLGLHSNQPQHF. The CDR3 DNA is TGTGCCAGCAGTACCTTGGGGCTGCATAGCAATCAGCCCCAGCATTTT.

The V call is TRBV6-7, the J call TRBJ1-5; a weak D match, TRBD1 (5 bases). TRBV6-7 is an ORF; its function is uncertain. V dropped 7 bases and J dropped 6 bases, with 13 bases sitting between them. The CDR3 consists of 13 residues. The CDR3 DNA reads as TGTGCCAGCACATGGAGGGGTGGTCAGCCCCAGCATTTT. Its protein is CASTWRGGQPQHF.

The V call is TRBV2, the J call TRBJ1-5; D uncertain. Germline lookup yields CDR1 SNHLY and CDR2 FYNNEI. Trimming shortened V by 7 bases and J by 1 base, and 11 bases separated the two germline ends. The CDR3 totals 14 residues. Here the CDR3 DNA reads TGTGCCAGCAAAGGCGGGGTAAGCAATCAGCCCCAGCATTTT. Translated: CASKGGVSNQPQHF.

This clone occurred a few times. The rearrangement links TRBV5-1 to TRBJ2-2, with a tentative D call TRBD1 (6 bases). Germline V CDR1 and CDR2: SGHRS, YFSETQ. The V end lost 3 bases, the J end lost 4 bases, and 10 bases lay between the germline ends. The CDR3 is 14 amino acids. The CDR3 nucleotides read TGCGCCAGCAGCTACGTGACAGGCACCGGGGAGCTGTTTTTT. This sequence encodes CASSYVTGTGELFF.

The chain combines TRBV5-5 with TRBJ1-3; D may be TRBD1 (6 bases). Trimming took off 3 bases at V and 0 bases at J, with 7 bases between the two ends. The CDR3 length is 14 residues. The germline gives CDR1 SGHKS, CDR2 YYEKEE (reference sequence). The CDR3 sequence is CASSSQGSGNTIYF. CDR3 nucleotide sequence: TGTGCCAGCAGCTCACAGGGCTCTGGAAACACCATATATTTT.

The chain uses TRBV6-1 and TRBJ1-2, with D hard to call. Germline V gene sequence: CDR1 MNHNS, CDR2 SASEGT. The CDR3 has 15 residues. Trimming left V 3 bases short and J 2 bases short, with 13 bases between. The CDR3 coding sequence is TGTGCCAGCAGTGACGACAAGCAGAAAAACTATGGCTACACCTTC. Protein: CASSDDKQKNYGYTF.

J is TRBJ2-3 and V is TRBV28; TRBD2 aligns across 7 bases. The CDR3 is made up of 13 amino acids. The V segment lost 7 bases and the J segment 7 bases; nucleotides outside the gene matches: 8. CDR1 and CDR2 from the germline V gene are MDHEN and SYDVKM. The CDR3 region is CASIPAGEYTQYF. The CDR3 nucleotides are TGTGCCAGCATACCCGCGGGAGAGTATACGCAGTATTTT.

The chain links TRBV5-4 to TRBJ1-1; D gene ambiguous. CDR3 length: 13 amino acids. CDR1 is SGHNT and CDR2 is YYREEE in the germline V gene (reference sequence). The ends were cut back, 1 base at V and 3 bases at J, with 7 bases in the middle. The CDR3 loop is CASSLNSYTEAFF. The CDR3 DNA is TGTGCCAGCAGCTTGAATTCGTACACTGAAGCTTTCTTT.

Notes on this clone: Relative to the germline gene, one junction end is altered; a read error may explain this. The rearrangement uses TRBV5-6 and TRBJ2-1; D is unresolved. The CDR3 has 11 residues. From germline, CDR1 is SGHDT and CDR2 YYEEEE. The CDR3 protein is CAGSLVKEQFF. The CDR3 coding sequence is TGTGCCGGCAGCTTGGTTAAAGAGCAGTTCTTC.

The rearrangement uses TRBV28 and TRBJ2-3; TRBD1 agrees at 7 bases. Germline trimming cut 6 bases from V and 14 bases from J; bases unmatched to any gene: 14. Germline V gene sequence: CDR1 MDHEN, CDR2 SYDVKM. The CDR3 has 13 residues. Here the CDR3 DNA reads TGTGCCAGCAGCCATCCCGTGGGACAGAGCCTGTATTTT. Its translation is CASSHPVGQSLYF.

The gene calls are TRBV9 and TRBJ2-7, with 12 bases lining up with TRBD2. Germline CDR1 is SGDLS and CDR2 is YYNGEE. The CDR3 is 19 amino acids. V lost 3 bases and J lost 2; bases outside the gene matches: 15. The CDR3 DNA reads TGTGCCAGCAGCGAGGGGACTAGCGGGTCTTATTACAGAACCTACGAGCAGTACTTC. It is translated as CASSEGTSGSYYRTYEQYF.

The V gene is TRBV5-8, the J gene TRBJ2-7; 7 bases agree with TRBD1. Germline lookup yields CDR1 SGHTS and CDR2 YDEGEE. The CDR3 length is 15 residues. V lost 5 bases, J lost 0 bases, and 8 bases stayed unmatched. CDR3 residues: CASSEGADSSYEQYF. The DNA of the CDR3 is TGTGCCAGCAGTGAGGGGGCGGACAGCTCCTACGAGCAGTACTTC.

Concerning this clone: One junction end disagrees with the germline gene, perhaps due to a read error. CDR3 amino acids: CASSITGANNPPLHF. In DNA form, the CDR3 reads TGTGCCAGTAGTATTACAGGGGCGAATAATCCACCCCTCCACTTT. This sequence joins TRBV19 and TRBJ1-6; the match to TRBD1 covers 7 bases. This CDR3 spans 15 amino acids. Germline lookup yields CDR1 LNHDA and CDR2 SQIVND (reference sequence).

The V gene is TRBV6-6, the J gene TRBJ1-2, with D perhaps TRBD1 (5 bases). V was cut by 2 bases and J by 0 bases, with 10 bases left in between. This CDR3 comprises 15 residues. CDR1 MNHNY and CDR2 SVGAGI come from the germline V gene (reference sequence). In DNA, the CDR3 is TGTGCCAGCAGTTACGGGGCAGTAGCTAACTATGGCTACACCTTC. Protein sequence: CASSYGAVANYGYTF.

V is TRBV7-2 and J is TRBJ2-2, with 7 bases that match TRBD1. The germline gives CDR1 SGHTA, CDR2 FQGNSA. The junction had 4 bases not matched to a gene; V was cut back by 1 base and J by 2 bases. The CDR3 covers 16 residues. The CDR3 sequence: CASSLGGTANTGELFF. The CDR3 DNA sequence: TGTGCCAGCAGCTTAGGAGGGACAGCAAACACCGGGGAGCTGTTTTTT.

V usage is TRBV10-2 and J usage is TRBJ2-5; perhaps TRBD1 as D (5 bases). CDR3 size: 13 residues. Per the germline V gene, CDR1 is WSHSY and CDR2 is SAAADI. Trimming removed 4 bases from V and 1 base from J, with 7 bases in between. This CDR3 is CASSGQPQETQYF. The CDR3 DNA follows: TGCGCCAGCAGTGGACAGCCCCAAGAGACCCAGTACTTC.